These 27 T cell receptor beta chains share one sample of origin, sequenced in a study of molecular identifiers for immune sequencing clone quantification. TCRdb re-called the PCR reads with MiXCR, one entry per CDR3 protein. The sample contains 45,000 to 55,000 distinct CDR3 sequences, just over 35% of which appear only once. The specimen was naive CD8+ T cells from blood, with Jurkat cell RNA spiked in. As for subset: FACS-sorted CD8+CD4-CCR7+CD45RA+ naive T cells. The receptors come from a human donor in good health. Some libraries in this study had Jurkat cell RNA spiked in.

DNA of the CDR3: TGTGCCACCAGCAGACTTAAGACAGCGAACTATGGCTACACCTTC. Its translation is CATSRLKTANYGYTF. The rearrangement links TRBV15 to TRBJ1-2; maybe TRBD1 (5 bases). Deletions cut 2 bases from V and 2 bases from J, with 12 bases between. The CDR3 length is 15 residues. The germline V gene has CDR1 LNHNV and CDR2 YYDKDF (reference sequence).

The V call is TRBV5-6, the J call TRBJ1-5; D gene unclear. The length of the CDR3 is 12 residues. Trimming stripped 0 bases from V and 6 bases from J, with 4 bases between. Germline V gene sequence: CDR1 SGHDT, CDR2 YYEEEE. As DNA, the CDR3 is TGTGCCAGCAGCTTGGAGGGTCAGCCCCAGCATTTT. Protein sequence: CASSLEGQPQHF.

The chain combines TRBV6-2 or TRBV6-3 with TRBJ1-5; 8 nucleotides line up with TRBD1. The end of the DNA fits TRBJ2-3 better, so the J call may be wrong. Germline CDR1 is MNHEY and CDR2 is SVGEGT. CDR3 length: 13 residues. For the CDR3, the DNA is TGTGCCAGCAGAGACAGGGGCAATCAGCCCCAGTATTTT. Protein sequence: CASRDRGNQPQYF.

Note on this clonotype: A much larger clonotype is one base distant, so this may be a read error. Likely a read error: the CDR3 ends without its conserved phenylalanine or tryptophan. The chain links TRBV11-2 to TRBJ2-3; unclear D gene. CDR1 is SGHAT and CDR2 is FQNNGV in the germline V gene. The CDR3 has 14 residues. Deletions cut 1 base from V and 0 bases from J, with 5 bases between. For the CDR3, the DNA is TGTGCCAGCAGCTTAGTAGGGAGCACAGATACGCAGTATATT. Translation gives CASSLVGSTDTQYI.

Remarks on this clonotype: The conserved phenylalanine or tryptophan is not found at the CDR3 terminus, so this likely reflects a read error. The chain recombines TRBV28 with TRBJ2-7; 8 bases align to TRBD1. Unmatched junction bases numbered 10, after V lost 6 bases and J lost 6 bases. Germline assignment: CDR1 MDHEN and CDR2 SYDVKM. The CDR3 has 14 amino acids. The CDR3: CASSSPDRAFEQYS. CDR3 nucleotides: TGTGCCAGCAGCTCCCCGGACAGGGCCTTCGAGCAGTACTCC.

The V and J genes are TRBV7-6 and TRBJ2-1; possibly TRBD1 for D (5 bases). The CDR3 has 12 residues. Trimming removed 1 base from V and 8 bases from J, with 6 bases in between. Germline CDR1 is SGHVS and CDR2 is FNYEAQ. The CDR3 spells CASSLVGDEQFF. For the CDR3, the DNA is TGTGCCAGCAGCTTAGTAGGGGATGAGCAGTTCTTC.

The table lists this clonotype with a few counts. The rearrangement joins TRBV10-3 to TRBJ1-5; D is undetermined. V lost 1 base to trimming and J lost 0 bases, with 7 bases between them. CDR1 and CDR2 from the germline V gene are ENHRY and SYGVKD. This CDR3 contains 15 residues. The CDR3: CAISEWDNSNQPQHF. In nucleotides, the CDR3 is TGTGCCATCAGTGAGTGGGATAATAGCAATCAGCCCCAGCATTTT.

The chain has TRBV3-1 and TRBJ2-1; D gene unclear. Germline loops: CDR1 LGHDT, CDR2 YNNKEL (reference sequence). V lost 2 bases to trimming and J lost 6 bases, with 8 bases between them. The CDR3 is made up of 13 amino acids. CDR3 amino acids: CASSQLSTNEQFF. The CDR3 nucleotides are TGTGCCAGCAGCCAACTATCTACCAATGAGCAGTTCTTC.

This clonotype came up many times. The gene calls are TRBV7-9 and TRBJ2-4; D may be TRBD1 or TRBD2 (6 bases each). The V gene lost 6 bases and the J gene lost 8 bases, with 11 bases spanning the gap. Germline CDR1 SEHNR, CDR2 FQNEAQ (reference sequence). The CDR3 is 12 amino acids. CDR3 nucleotides: TGTGCCAGCAGGGAGGGGGACGACATTCAGTACTTC. Translation gives CASREGDDIQYF.

This clonotype was counted only a few times. V is TRBV20-1 and J is TRBJ2-3, with 10 bases fitting TRBD1. Losses at the gene ends were 6 bases for V and 3 bases for J; bases not matched to a gene: 6. CDR1 is DFQATT, CDR2 SNEGSKA, per germline (reference sequence). This CDR3 contains 14 residues. The CDR3 bases are TGCAGTGCCAGGGACAGGGGCGAGACAGATACGCAGTATTTT. Its translation: CSARDRGETDTQYF.

As to this clonotype: Being one base from a much bigger clone, this may be a read error. The genes are TRBV28 and TRBJ1-4, with 7 positions matching TRBD1. Germline V gene lookup returns CDR1 MDHEN and CDR2 SYDVKM. J lost 6 bases, V lost 4 bases, and 8 bases had no gene match. CDR3 length equals 15 residues. DNA for the CDR3: TGTGCCAGCAGTTCTCACACAGGGGAGGATGAAAAACTGTTTTTT. It encodes CASSSHTGEDEKLFF.

Remarks on this clonotype: A much larger clone lies one base from this, so it may be a read error. The chain carries TRBV9 and TRBJ1-3, with D possibly being TRBD1 (6 bases). The germline V and J ends were trimmed by 7 bases and 4 bases, with 15 bases remaining between them. Germline CDR1 and CDR2: SGDLS and YYNGEE. This CDR3 spans 14 amino acids. The CDR3 DNA follows: TGTGCCAGCGCGAAGAGGGGGACCGGAAACACCATATATTTT. Protein sequence: CASAKRGTGNTIYF.

This clonotype was recorded once. A single base separates this from a much larger clone, so it may be a read error. The chain combines TRBV4-3 with TRBJ2-1; D is ambiguous. There are 13 residues in the CDR3. CDR1 and CDR2 (germline): LGHNA, YSLEER. The CDR3 reads CASSQDQLDEQIF. CDR3 DNA: TGCGCCAGCAGCCAGGACCAACTTGATGAGCAGATCTTC.

Judged by abundance, this clonotype is medium-sized. CDR3 DNA sequence: TGTGCCAGCATGTCCCCTGGGGCGCAGGGTTACACCGGGGAGCTGTTTTTT. Amino acid sequence: CASMSPGAQGYTGELFF. The chain couples TRBV27 to TRBJ2-2; a possible D gene is TRBD1 (5 bases). Trimming shortened V by 7 bases and J by 3 bases, and 21 bases separated the two germline ends. Per germline, CDR1 MNHEY and CDR2 SMNVEV (reference sequence). The CDR3 length is 17 residues.

There are many counts of this clonotype. The chain combines TRBV9 with TRBJ2-2; no clear D. This CDR3 has 13 residues. Trimming removed 1 base at V and 3 bases at J, with 4 bases between. Germline values: CDR1 SGDLS, CDR2 YYNGEE. The CDR3 bases are TGTGCCAGCAGCGTATTTGACACCGGGGAGCTGTTTTTT. This encodes CASSVFDTGELFF.

Details on this clonotype: Since a much larger clone is just one base distant, this may be a read error. The chain joins TRBV6-5 to TRBJ2-5; 7 bases match TRBD1. CDR1 is MNHEY and CDR2 is SVGAGI in the germline V gene. The CDR3 covers 15 residues. Trimming took 0 bases from V and 9 from J; bases not matched to a gene: 10. CDR3 region: CASSYSTGVGEPQYF. In nucleotides, the CDR3 is TGTGCCAGCAGTTACTCAACAGGGGTTGGGGAGCCCCAGTACTTC.

There are a few counts of this clonotype. This may be a read error: a much more frequent sequence differs by one nucleotide. The chain is built from TRBV7-2 and TRBJ2-3; 9 bases are shared with TRBD2. The CDR3 extends over 15 amino acids. Germline assignment: CDR1 SGHTA and CDR2 FQGNSA. CDR3 protein: CASSTVAGATDAQYF. CDR3 nucleotides: TGTGCCAGCAGCACAGTAGCGGGAGCCACAGATGCGCAGTATTTT.

This clonotype came up many times. The chain employs TRBV7-2 and TRBJ2-5, with D unresolved. CDR3 length equals 15 residues. The germline V gene has CDR1 SGHTA and CDR2 FQGNSA. V was shortened by 1 base and J by 1 base, with 10 bases between the two germline ends. CDR3 sequence (DNA): TGTGCCAGCAGCTTAGTAAACAGACTCCAAGAGACCCAGTACTTC. Amino acids: CASSLVNRLQETQYF.

Note on this clonotype: Because it lacks the conserved phenylalanine or tryptophan at the end, this CDR3 is likely a read error. The chain joins TRBV6-5 to TRBJ2-7; D may match TRBD1 or TRBD2 (5 bases each). The CDR3 covers 14 residues. Deletions cut 4 bases from V and 0 bases from J, with 10 bases between. In germline, CDR1 is MNHEY, CDR2 SVGAGI. CDR3 nucleotides: TGTGCCAGCAGTTGGGCAGGGAGCTCCTACGAGCAGTACATC. As protein: CASSWAGSSYEQYI.

The chain has TRBV6-2 or TRBV6-3 and TRBJ1-5, with 9 nucleotides matching TRBD1. J gave up 4 bases and V 10 bases, and 11 bases lay outside the gene matches. Germline V gene sequence: CDR1 MNHEY, CDR2 SVGEGT. The CDR3 has 15 residues. CDR3 DNA: TGTGCCACCTTGAGACCGGGACAGGGAAATCAGCCCCAGCATTTT. Amino acids: CATLRPGQGNQPQHF.

The V call is TRBV28, the J call TRBJ2-5; 7 nucleotides align to TRBD2. V lost 7 bases and J lost 1; bases outside the gene matches: 3. The CDR3 length is 13 residues. Germline loops: CDR1 MDHEN, CDR2 SYDVKM. In DNA, the CDR3 is TGTGCCAGCAAGGGACTACTCCAAGAGACCCAGTACTTC. Amino acids: CASKGLLQETQYF. The entire variable domain, with the rest obtained from reference TRBV28 and TRBJ2-5, is as follows: DVKVTQSSRYLVKRTGEKVFLECVQDMDHENMFWYRQDPGLGLRLIYFSYDVKMKEKGDIPEGYSVSREKKERFSLILESASTNQTSMYLCASKGLLQETQYFGPGTRLLVL.

This clonotype was counted once. This may arise from a read error, as a much more abundant clone is one base away. The chain links TRBV5-1 to TRBJ2-3; maybe TRBD1 (7 bases). Per germline, CDR1 SGHRS and CDR2 YFSETQ. The CDR3 has 13 residues. The CDR3, as DNA: TGCACCAGCAGGGGGATTAGCGGAGATACGCAGTATTTT. Protein product: CTSRGISGDTQYF.

This clonotype was detected a few times. The chain couples TRBV7-8 to TRBJ1-2; a possible D gene is TRBD1 (5 bases). The CDR3 totals 16 residues. V was cut by 5 bases and J by 3 bases, with 19 bases left in between. Per germline, CDR1 SGHVS and CDR2 FQNEAQ. The CDR3 region has the DNA TGTGCCAGCAGCGCCCCCCGCCGGGGCGAGGACTATGGCTACACCTTC. Its translation is CASSAPRRGEDYGYTF.

The sample holds one count of this clonotype. One end of the junction does not line up with germline, which may come from a read error. The J gene is TRBJ2-3, the V gene TRBV7-9, with TRBD2 as a possible D gene (6 bases). CDR3 length equals 14 residues. Germline values: CDR1 SEHNR, CDR2 FQNEAQ (reference sequence). The CDR3 DNA sequence: TGTGCCAGCAGCATAGCGGTTAGCTCAGATACGCAGTATTTT. Encoded protein: CASSIAVSSDTQYF.

This sequence joins TRBV5-5 and TRBJ2-7, with 9 positions matching TRBD1. This CDR3 contains 15 residues. Trimming took 4 bases from V and 6 from J; bases not matched to a gene: 11. Germline values: CDR1 SGHKS, CDR2 YYEKEE (reference sequence). Here the CDR3 DNA reads TGTGCCAGCAGCGTGACCTCGGGACAGGGCGGCGAGCAGTACTTC. This sequence encodes CASSVTSGQGGEQYF.

This clonotype has only a few counts. This sequence joins TRBV29-1 and TRBJ2-1; 10 bases fit TRBD2. Germline V gene lookup returns CDR1 SQVTM and CDR2 ANQGSEA. V lost 8 bases, J lost 3 bases, and 7 bases stayed unmatched. CDR3 length: 14 residues. CDR3 in DNA: TGCAGCTTACTAGCGGGACGTTTCTACAATGAGCAGTTCTTC. Protein product: CSLLAGRFYNEQFF.

A remark on this clonotype: The junction does not match germline at one end; this may be a read error. The CDR3 region has the DNA TGTGCCGGCAGTTACATGTCTGACATCGGGGAGCAGTACTTC. This gives the protein CAGSYMSDIGEQYF. The chain carries TRBV6-2 or TRBV6-3 and TRBJ2-7, with no clear D. The length of the CDR3 is 14 residues. CDR1 and CDR2 (germline): MNHEY, SVGEGT.